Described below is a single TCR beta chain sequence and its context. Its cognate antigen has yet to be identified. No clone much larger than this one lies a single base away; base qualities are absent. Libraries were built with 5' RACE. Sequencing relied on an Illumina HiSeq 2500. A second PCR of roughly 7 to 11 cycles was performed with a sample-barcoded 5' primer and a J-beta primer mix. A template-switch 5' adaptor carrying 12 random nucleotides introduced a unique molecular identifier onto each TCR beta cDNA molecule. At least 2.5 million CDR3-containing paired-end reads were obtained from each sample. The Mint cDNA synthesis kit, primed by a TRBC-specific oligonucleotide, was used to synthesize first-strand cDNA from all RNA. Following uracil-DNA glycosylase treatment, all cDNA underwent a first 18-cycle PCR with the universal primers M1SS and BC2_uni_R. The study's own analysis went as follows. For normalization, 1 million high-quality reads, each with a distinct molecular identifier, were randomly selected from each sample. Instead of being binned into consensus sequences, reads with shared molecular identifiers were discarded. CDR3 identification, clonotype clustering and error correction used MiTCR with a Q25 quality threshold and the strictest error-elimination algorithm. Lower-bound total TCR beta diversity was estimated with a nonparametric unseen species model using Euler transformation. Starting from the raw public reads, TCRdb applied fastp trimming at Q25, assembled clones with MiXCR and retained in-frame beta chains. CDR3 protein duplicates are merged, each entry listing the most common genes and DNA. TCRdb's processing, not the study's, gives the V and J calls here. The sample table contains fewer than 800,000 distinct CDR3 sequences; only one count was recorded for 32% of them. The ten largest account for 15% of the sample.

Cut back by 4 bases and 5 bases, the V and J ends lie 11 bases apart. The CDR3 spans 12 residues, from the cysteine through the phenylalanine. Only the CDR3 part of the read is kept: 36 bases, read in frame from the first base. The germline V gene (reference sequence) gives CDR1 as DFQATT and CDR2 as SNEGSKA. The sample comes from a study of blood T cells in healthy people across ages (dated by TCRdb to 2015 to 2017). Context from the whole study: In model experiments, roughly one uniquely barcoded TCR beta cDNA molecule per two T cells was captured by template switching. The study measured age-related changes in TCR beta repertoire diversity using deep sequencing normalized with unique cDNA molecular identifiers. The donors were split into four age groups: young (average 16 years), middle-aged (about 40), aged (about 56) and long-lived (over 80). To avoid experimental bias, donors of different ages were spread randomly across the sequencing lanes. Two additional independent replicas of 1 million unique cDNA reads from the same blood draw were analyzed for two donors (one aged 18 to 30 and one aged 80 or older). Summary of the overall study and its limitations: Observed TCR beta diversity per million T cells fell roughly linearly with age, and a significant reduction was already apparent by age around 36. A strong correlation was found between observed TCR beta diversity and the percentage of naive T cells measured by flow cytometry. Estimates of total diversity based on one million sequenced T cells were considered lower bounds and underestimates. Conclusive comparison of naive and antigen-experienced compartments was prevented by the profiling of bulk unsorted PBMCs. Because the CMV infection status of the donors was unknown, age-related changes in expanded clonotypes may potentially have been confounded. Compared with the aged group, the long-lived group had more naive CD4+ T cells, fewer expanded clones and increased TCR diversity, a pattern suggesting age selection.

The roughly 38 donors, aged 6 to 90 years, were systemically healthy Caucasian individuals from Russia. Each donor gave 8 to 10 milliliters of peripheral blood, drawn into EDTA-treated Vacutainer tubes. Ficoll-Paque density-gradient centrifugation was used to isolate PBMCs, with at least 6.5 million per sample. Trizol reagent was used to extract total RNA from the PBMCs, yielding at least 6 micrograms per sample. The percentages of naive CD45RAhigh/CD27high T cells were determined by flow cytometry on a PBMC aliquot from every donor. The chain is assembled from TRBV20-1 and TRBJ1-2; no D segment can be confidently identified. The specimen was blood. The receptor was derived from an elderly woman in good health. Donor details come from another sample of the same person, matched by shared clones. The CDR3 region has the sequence CSATGQRYGYTF. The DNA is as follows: TGCAGTGCTACCGGCCAGCGATATGGCTACACCTTC.